This T cell receptor beta chain was found in a study of T cell repertoires in cytomegalovirus infection. Study at large: Indications came from public TCR beta signatures; they pointed to CMV infection and to a matching HLA type.

TCRdb reprocessed the reads via MiXCR and lists one record per CDR3 protein. The sample records 310,000 or so distinct CDR3 sequences, 15% to 20% being singletons. V was trimmed by 1 base and J by 1 base, leaving 9 bases between them. In germline, CDR1 is SGHTA, CDR2 FQGNSA. The CDR3 is 15 residues long. The sample holds many counts of this clonotype. Its antigen is as yet unknown. The study, taken as a whole, reports: Based on cumulative public TCR beta family frequency, carriers of CMV plus the relevant HLA were identified.

The V call is TRBV7-2, the J call TRBJ2-3, with D possibly TRBD2 on 5 matching bases. The sequence derives from a human donor in good health (CMV status not recorded). Some clones in this sample may be carry-over from other donors' samples. The sample comprised PBMCs. The CDR3 loop reads CASSLGVRGTDTQYF. The CDR3, as DNA: TGTGCCAGCAGCTTAGGGGTGCGGGGCACAGATACGCAGTATTTT.